This T cell receptor (beta chain) was retrieved from a study of tumor and adjacent non-tumor tissue in lung cancer. This sample's RNA came from whole unsorted tissue. A remark on this clonotype: No antigen is known for it.

Study-wide results and caveats: Tumor repertoires had a smaller top 100 clone share than normal lung.

CDR3 length: 14 amino acids. Germline values: CDR1 MDHEN, CDR2 SYDVKM. V was pared by 8 bases and J by 5 bases, with 16 bases between. A modified ARM-PCR protocol with three rounds of nested PCR amplified TCRbeta. Each CDR3 protein gets one entry after TCRdb re-called the multiplex PCR reads with MiXCR. In the table there are 89,000 or so distinct CDR3 sequences, around 57% of which are singletons. The sequenced material came from lung tumor tissue. This sequence was found in a man between 65 and 85 years old with non-small cell lung cancer. The genes are TRBV28 and TRBJ2-1; D tentatively reads TRBD1 or TRBD2 (5 bases each). CDR3 nucleotides: TGTGCCAGCGCTGGGACGGAGAATAACAATGAGCAGTTCTTC. This translates into CASAGTENNNEQFF.